This T cell receptor (beta chain) stems from a study of T cells in Graves' hyperthyroidism and ophthalmopathy. As to this clonotype: Its cognate antigen is unknown.

General study points: Within blood appeared most thyroid clonotypes that had expanded above 0.001.

Amplified regions were TCR beta CDR3 sequences from RNA transcripts. First-round RT-PCR with HTBI primers amplified the TCR CDR3 region. Each CDR3 protein is one row after TCRdb ran MiXCR on the multiplex PCR reads. The table shows about 520,000 distinct CDR3 sequences, with roughly a quarter occurring only once. The J segment lost 4 bases and the V segment lost 5 bases, leaving 8 bases of the junction unmatched. The CDR3 consists of 15 residues. The germline V gene has CDR1 MNHNS and CDR2 SASEGT. With duration under 3 months, ophthalmopathy was active: Clinical Activity Score at least 3, NOSPECS at least 4.

V usage is TRBV6-1 and J usage is TRBJ1-1; the match to TRBD1 covers 9 bases. Sequenced input: blood. The clonotype was recovered from a woman aged 25 to 39 with Graves' ophthalmopathy. CDR3 sequence: CASSPQGAGITEAFF. The CDR3 DNA follows: TGTGCCAGCAGTCCACAGGGGGCTGGGATCACTGAAGCTTTCTTT.